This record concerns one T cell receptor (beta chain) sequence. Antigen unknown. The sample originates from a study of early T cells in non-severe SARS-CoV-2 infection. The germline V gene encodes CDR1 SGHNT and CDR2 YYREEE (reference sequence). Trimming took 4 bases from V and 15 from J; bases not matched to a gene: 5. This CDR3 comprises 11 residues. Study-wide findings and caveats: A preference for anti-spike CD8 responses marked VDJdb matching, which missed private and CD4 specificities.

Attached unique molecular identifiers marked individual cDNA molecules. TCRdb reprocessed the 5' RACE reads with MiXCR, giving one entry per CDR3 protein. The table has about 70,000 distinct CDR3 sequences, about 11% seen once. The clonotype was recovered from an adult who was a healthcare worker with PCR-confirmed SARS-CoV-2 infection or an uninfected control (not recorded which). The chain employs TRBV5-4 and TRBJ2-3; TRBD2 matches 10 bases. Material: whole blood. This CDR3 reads CASSTGTSDYF. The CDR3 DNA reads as TGTGCCAGCAGCACCGGGACTAGCGACTATTTT.